This T cell receptor (beta chain) was identified during a study of human T cells and chemical hapten exposure. The CDR3 contains 16 residues. From germline, CDR1 is DFQATT and CDR2 SNEGSKA (reference sequence). Regarding this clonotype: Relative to the germline gene, one junction end is altered; a read error may explain this.

Time point described: patch test 2, 6 weeks after DPC sensitization. The treatment was: therapeutic diphenylcyclopropenone sensitization with weekly scalp DPC. Per the original methods: Per sample, the median was about 95,000 TCRs, with values from around 25,000 to 690,000. TCRdb analysed the RACE reads with MiXCR anew, one entry per CDR3 protein. For this entry, the V and J calls and clone size follow TCRdb and not the study's own pipeline. The repertoire has around 67,000 distinct CDR3 sequences, around 8.8% of them found once; the top ten carry approximately 3.4%. Sequencing was performed on whole blood, taken in connection with sensitization to the hapten diphenylcyclopropenone (DPC). This clonotype originated in a woman aged 45 to 65 with alopecia areata. Some clones in this sample may be carry-over from other donors' samples. The J gene is TRBJ2-3, the V gene TRBV20-1; 8 positions match TRBD2. CDR3 bases: TGCAGTGCTAGAGATACACTAGCGGTTAGCACAGATACGCAGTGTTTT. This sequence encodes CSARDTLAVSTDTQCF.